One and the same sample provided the 25 T cell receptor beta chains below, sequenced in a study of T cell responses to AZD1222 COVID-19 vaccine. Clones were sequenced by immunoSEQ multiplex PCR, and TCRdb holds only the in-frame ones, with some missing. The table includes tens of thousands of clones, approximately 80% detected once. The specimen comprised peripheral blood, sampled 28 days after the second AZD1222 dose. These receptors came from an adult who received the AZD1222 COVID-19 vaccine.

This sequence joins TRBV11-2 and TRBJ1-6, with 7 bases aligning to TRBD1. CDR3 length equals 16 residues. Per germline, CDR1 SGHAT and CDR2 FQNNGV. Germline trimming cut 2 bases from V and 5 bases from J; bases unmatched to any gene: 6. Here the CDR3 DNA reads TGTGCCAGCAGCTTATTGGGGACAGACGATAATTCACCCCTCCACTTT. Its translation: CASSLLGTDDNSPLHF.

The CDR3 DNA reads as TGTGCCAGCAAACTAGACTCGACAGGGATTAACTATGGCTACACCTTC. This sequence encodes CASKLDSTGINYGYTF. The chain uses TRBV7-2 and TRBJ1-2, with 7 positions matching TRBD1. V dropped 7 bases and J dropped 1; count of bases not matched to a gene: 12. CDR3 size: 16 residues. Germline CDR1 and CDR2: SGHTA and FQGNSA.

This rearrangement joins TRBV5-1 to TRBJ1-3; D is possibly TRBD1 (5 bases). The CDR3 is 14 amino acids. Germline CDR1 is SGHRS and CDR2 is YFSETQ. Trimming removed 2 bases from V and 6 bases from J, with 12 bases in between. CDR3 protein: CASSLTGAENTIYF. In DNA, the CDR3 is TGCGCCAGCAGCTTAACAGGAGCTGAAAACACCATATATTTT. Complete variable domain (other parts from reference TRBV5-1 and TRBJ1-3): KAGVTQTPRYLIKTRGQQVTLSCSPISGHRSVSWYQQTPGQGLQFLFEYFSETQRNKGNFPGRFSGRQFSNSRSEMNVSTLELGDSALYLCASSLTGAENTIYFGEGSWLTVV.

The chain couples TRBV19 to TRBJ2-5, with D possibly matching TRBD2 (5 bases). Trimming removed 5 bases at V and 2 bases at J, with 9 bases between. The CDR3 extends over 13 amino acids. Germline values: CDR1 LNHDA, CDR2 SQIVND (reference sequence). The chain's CDR3 is CASSLGRQETQYF. CDR3 DNA: TGTGCCAGTAGTTTGGGGAGACAAGAGACCCAGTACTTC.

The chain carries TRBV28 and TRBJ2-7; a possible D gene is TRBD2 (6 bases). The ends were cut back, 1 base at V and 4 bases at J, with 20 bases in the middle. This CDR3 comprises 17 residues. Germline lookup yields CDR1 MDHEN and CDR2 SYDVKM. This CDR3 reads CASSLFRDSLLVYEQYF. CDR3 coding DNA: TGTGCCAGCAGTTTATTCAGGGACTCCTTGTTAGTTTACGAGCAGTACTTC.

The V call is TRBV6-5, the J call TRBJ2-5; D uncertain. Trimming pared 7 bases from V and 7 bases from J, leaving 13 bases between. This CDR3 region has 12 residues. Germline CDR1 reads MNHEY; CDR2 reads SVGAGI. CDR3 bases: TGTGCCAGCAATCCGGACCCCGTGACCCAGTACTTC. Protein product: CASNPDPVTQYF.

V and J are TRBV11-3 and TRBJ2-3, with a possible D match to TRBD2 (7 bases). The V gene lost 0 bases and the J gene lost 5 bases, with 18 bases spanning the gap. Germline-derived CDR1 and CDR2 are SGHNT and YENEEA. The CDR3 sequence is 17 residues long. The CDR3, as DNA: TGTGCCAGCAGCTTAGAGGGGGGGGCCTCGAAGCAAGATACGCAGTATTTT. Protein product: CASSLEGGASKQDTQYF.

V and J are TRBV19 and TRBJ1-2; TRBD1 matches at 7 bases. The V gene's germline CDR1 is LNHDA and CDR2 SQIVND (reference sequence). The CDR3 covers 14 residues. J lost 3 bases, V lost 6 bases, and 7 bases had no gene match. The CDR3 sequence: CASSIDREHYGYTF. The DNA of the CDR3 is TGTGCCAGTAGCATCGACAGGGAGCACTATGGCTACACCTTC.

This clone was counted once. This chain connects TRBV11-2 to TRBJ2-5; D might be TRBD2 (6 bases). V was trimmed by 2 bases and J by 0 bases, leaving 7 bases between them. The CDR3 consists of 14 residues. The germline V gene encodes CDR1 SGHAT and CDR2 FQNNGV. The CDR3 protein is CASSLRRDQETQYF. CDR3 nucleotide sequence: TGTGCCAGCAGCTTAAGGAGGGACCAAGAGACCCAGTACTTC.

The chain recombines TRBV5-1 with TRBJ2-2, with D perhaps being TRBD1 or TRBD2 (5 bases each). The CDR3 has 14 amino acids. Trimming shortened V by 6 bases and J by 1 base, and 10 bases separated the two germline ends. Looked up from germline, CDR1 is SGHRS and CDR2 is YFSETQ. The CDR3 bases are TGCGCCAGCACTAGCCAGGGGAACACCGGGGAGCTGTTTTTT. This sequence encodes CASTSQGNTGELFF.

The rearrangement joins TRBV9 to TRBJ2-2; TRBD1 agrees at 9 bases. This CDR3 has 14 residues. In germline, CDR1 is SGDLS, CDR2 YYNGEE. V shed 5 bases and J 4 bases; nucleotides not matched to a gene: 3. The CDR3 reads CASRQGASTGELFF. CDR3 nucleotide sequence: TGTGCCAGCAGACAGGGGGCTTCCACCGGGGAGCTGTTTTTT. The full variable domain, rest sourced from reference TRBV9 and TRBJ2-2, is DSGVTQTPKHLITATGQRVTLRCSPRSGDLSVYWYQQSLDQGLQFLIQYYNGEERAKGNILERFSAQQFPDLHSELNLSSLELGDSALYFCASRQGASTGELFFGEGSRLTVL.

The V and J genes are TRBV19 and TRBJ2-2; TRBD2 matches 14 bases. Trimming cost V 8 bases and J 0 bases; bases outside gene matches: 2. Germline V CDR1 and CDR2: LNHDA, SQIVND (reference sequence). The length of the CDR3 is 16 residues. CDR3 sequence reads: CASGLAGGSNTGELFF. Written as DNA, the CDR3 is TGTGCCAGTGGACTAGCGGGGGGTTCGAACACCGGGGAGCTGTTTTTT.

V gene TRBV7-2 combines with J gene TRBJ2-7; D tentatively fits TRBD1 or TRBD2 (5 bases each). The CDR3 loop spans 15 amino acids. The ends were cut back, 6 bases at V and 3 bases at J, with 18 bases in the middle. Germline V gene sequence: CDR1 SGHTA, CDR2 FQGNSA. The CDR3 DNA reads TGTGCCAGCAGTTTGGGACCCTCCTCCTACTACGAGCAGTACTTC. It translates to CASSLGPSSYYEQYF.

The chain employs TRBV12-3 or TRBV12-4 and TRBJ1-2, with D tentatively TRBD1 (5 bases). The CDR3 has 13 amino acids. V lost 7 bases, J lost 4 bases, and 13 bases lay in between. The CDR3 sequence is CASTIGGVYGYTF. CDR3 bases: TGTGCCAGCACCATCGGGGGAGTCTATGGCTACACCTTC.

The chain links TRBV28 to TRBJ1-4; 8 nucleotides match TRBD1. The CDR3 contains 14 residues. Germline assignment: CDR1 MDHEN and CDR2 SYDVKM. V was pared by 6 bases and J by 4 bases, with 4 bases of the junction left unmatched. CDR3 residues: CASSTQGDNEKLFF. CDR3 bases: TGTGCCAGCAGCACACAGGGGGATAATGAAAAACTGTTTTTT.

The rearrangement links TRBV27 to TRBJ1-2; D not certain. V lost 2 bases and J 8 bases, leaving 15 bases between the germline ends. The CDR3 is made up of 14 amino acids. The germline CDR1 and CDR2 sequences are MNHEY and SMNVEV (reference sequence). The CDR3 loop is CASSLSLSIGGYTF. The CDR3 coding sequence is TGTGCCAGCAGTTTAAGTCTCAGTATAGGGGGCTACACCTTC.

A note on this clone: Other DNA sequences in the same sample also yield this CDR3. J is TRBJ2-7 and V is TRBV28, with a possible D match to TRBD1 (5 bases). V was shortened by 6 bases and J by 3 bases, with 9 bases between the two germline ends. The CDR3 sequence is 12 residues long. Germline V lookup: CDR1 MDHEN, CDR2 SYDVKM. As DNA, the CDR3 is TGTGCCAGCAGCCAGGGCTACTACGAGCAGTACTTC. This codes for CASSQGYYEQYF.

There are many counts of this clone. The chain recombines TRBV14 with TRBJ1-1; D is unclear. Germline CDR1 and CDR2: SGHDN and FVKESK. V gave up 4 bases and J gave up 6 bases, with 15 bases separating them. The CDR3 loop spans 14 amino acids. For the CDR3, the DNA is TGTGCCAGCAGCCGGAAGGAGCTTTTCTCTGAAGCTTTCTTT. It is translated as CASSRKELFSEAFF.

This clone was seen just once. J is TRBJ2-2 and V is TRBV2, with D perhaps TRBD2 (5 bases). Germline CDR1 SNHLY, CDR2 FYNNEI. Trimming took off 7 bases at V and 6 bases at J, with 12 bases between the two ends. The CDR3 covers 13 residues. CDR3 in DNA: TGTGCCAGCAAACTCGGCGGGCCCGGGGAGCTGTTTTTT. Its translation is CASKLGGPGELFF.

This clone turned up a few times. This chain joins TRBV18 and TRBJ1-6; TRBD1 aligns across 7 bases. This CDR3 has 16 residues. With 3 bases clipped from V and 4 bases from J, the junction kept 6 bases outside the gene matches. Looked up from germline, CDR1 is KGHSH and CDR2 is LQKENI. In nucleotides, the CDR3 is TGTGCCAGCTCACCCGGGACAGAGACGTATAATTCACCCCTCCACTTT. This gives the protein CASSPGTETYNSPLHF. Complete variable domain (other parts from reference TRBV18 and TRBJ1-6): NAGVMQNPRHLVRRRGQEARLRCSPMKGHSHVYWYRQLPEEGLKFMVYLQKENIIDESGMPKERFSAEFPKEGPSILRIQQVVRGDSAAYFCASSPGTETYNSPLHFGNGTRLTVT.

As for this clone: At the DNA level, this CDR3 is encoded by other sequences in the same sample as well. J is TRBJ1-1 and V is TRBV10-3; D remains ambiguous. Trimming shortened V by 0 bases and J by 8 bases, and 7 bases separated the two germline ends. Per the germline V gene, CDR1 is ENHRY and CDR2 is SYGVKD. The CDR3 extends over 12 amino acids. CDR3 DNA sequence: TGTGCCATCAGTGAGTCTAATACAGAAGCTTTCTTT. It is translated as CAISESNTEAFF.

This clone was counted a single time. The rearrangement uses TRBV3-1 (or the pseudogene TRBV3-2) and TRBJ1-2; D may be TRBD1 (6 bases). This CDR3 comprises 12 residues. V shed 6 bases and J shed 8 bases, with 13 bases lying between them. The V gene's germline CDR1 is LGHDT and CDR2 YNNKEL (reference sequence). DNA for the CDR3: TGTGCCAGCAGAGAAACGGGGGGCGGCTACACCTTC. This encodes CASRETGGGYTF.

The V gene is TRBV2, the J gene TRBJ2-5; 11 bases are shared with TRBD2. V lost 7 bases and J lost 5; bases outside the gene matches: 9. Per the germline V gene, CDR1 is SNHLY and CDR2 is FYNNEI. The CDR3 has 15 amino acids. This CDR3 is CASNPLAGGPETQYF. CDR3 DNA: TGTGCCAGCAACCCTCTAGCGGGGGGCCCCGAGACCCAGTACTTC.

This clone was picked up one time. The V call is TRBV27, the J call TRBJ1-2; D not certain. CDR1 is MNHEY and CDR2 is SMNVEV in the germline V gene (reference sequence). V lost 3 bases to trimming and J lost 2 bases, with 13 bases between them. The CDR3 sequence is 15 residues long. CDR3 region: CASSFSHNTNYGYTF. The CDR3 DNA sequence: TGTGCCAGCAGTTTCAGCCACAACACAAACTATGGCTACACCTTC.

This clone was counted a single time. Here the CDR3 DNA reads TGTGCCTGGAGTGCCGGGACAGGGAACTATGGCTACACCTTC. Its translation: CAWSAGTGNYGYTF. This sequence joins TRBV30 and TRBJ1-2; 9 positions agree with TRBD1. V dropped 1 base and J dropped 2; count of bases not matched to a gene: 2. The CDR3 totals 14 residues. Looked up from germline, CDR1 is GTSNPN and CDR2 is SVGIG (reference sequence).